The sequence of this TCR beta chain was determined in a study of patients and donors after allogeneic stem cell transplantation. Germline trimming cut 3 bases from V and 4 bases from J; bases unmatched to any gene: 10. The CDR3 loop spans 15 amino acids. The germline V gene encodes CDR1 DFQATT and CDR2 SNEGSKA (reference sequence). This clonotype was counted at least ten times. TCRdb processed the RT-PCR reads anew with MiXCR; each CDR3 protein has one entry. The sample lists some 880,000 distinct CDR3 sequences; about a sixth were seen once. The sequence was obtained from a human donor who was either an allogeneic HSCT recipient or a stem cell or donor lymphocyte infusion donor (not recorded which). It is not recorded whose cells these are; they may come from a transplant donor. The sample consisted of blood, either unsorted or a sorted T cell fraction (not recorded which). This rearrangement joins TRBV20-1 to TRBJ1-2; 8 bases match TRBD1. This chain's CDR3 is CSARDQQGGGYGYTF. The CDR3, as DNA: TGCAGTGCTAGGGACCAACAGGGGGGGGGCTATGGCTACACCTTC.